The clone carrying this TCR beta chain was detected only a few times. Antigen unknown. TCRdb reanalysed the 5' RACE reads using MiXCR and keeps one entry per CDR3 protein. The sample has about half a million distinct CDR3 sequences, around a sixth seen once. This record belongs to a study of T-cell memory formation after mild COVID-19. On the study more broadly: The TCR clusters were mostly specific to one donor. Broader study findings: Clones that got smaller from day 15 to 85 had even CD4/CD8, while clones growing later tipped toward CD4+. Specificity for SARS-CoV-2 was not confirmed among the second-wave clones peaking on day 37.

The CDR3 has 15 amino acids. Trimming shortened V by 1 base and J by 6 bases, and 12 bases separated the two germline ends. CDR1 is LGHDT, CDR2 YNNKEL, per germline (reference sequence). The TCR sequence derives from an adult woman who had mild COVID-19 (a few samples of this study predate the infection). Cell type and time point are not known. Sequencing was carried out using PBMCs or a T cell subset sorted from them (not recorded which). The chain combines TRBV3-1 with TRBJ2-2, with D maybe TRBD2 (6 bases). CDR3 amino acids: CASSQAGTFAGELFF. As DNA, the CDR3 is TGTGCCAGCAGCCAAGCCGGGACTTTTGCCGGGGAGCTGTTTTTT.